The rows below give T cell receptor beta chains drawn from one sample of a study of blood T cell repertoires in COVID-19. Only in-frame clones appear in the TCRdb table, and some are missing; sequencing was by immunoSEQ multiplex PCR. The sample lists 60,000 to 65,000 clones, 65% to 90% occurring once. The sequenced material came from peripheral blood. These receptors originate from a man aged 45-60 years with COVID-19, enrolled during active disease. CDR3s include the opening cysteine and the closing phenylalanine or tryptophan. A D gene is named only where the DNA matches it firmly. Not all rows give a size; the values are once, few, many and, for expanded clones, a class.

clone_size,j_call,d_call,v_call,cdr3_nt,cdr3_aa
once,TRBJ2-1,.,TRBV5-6,TGTGCCAGCAGCAACGGTCAGGGGTTTGAGCAGTTCTTC,CASSNGQGFEQFF
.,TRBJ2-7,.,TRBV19,TGTGCCAGTAGTATGGAGGGCTACGAGCAGTACTTC,CASSMEGYEQYF
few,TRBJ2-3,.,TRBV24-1,TGTGCCACCAGTGATTCACAGGGACGCCCAGATACGCAGTATTTT,CATSDSQGRPDTQYF
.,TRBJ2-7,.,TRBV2,TGTGCCAGCAGGTACACGGGAGAGCAGTACTTC,CASRYTGEQYF
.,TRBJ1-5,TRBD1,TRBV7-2,TGTGCCAGCAGCGCCGGGACAGGGGTTGATCAGCCCCAGCATTTT,CASSAGTGVDQPQHF
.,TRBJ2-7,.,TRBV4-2,TGTGCCAGCAGCCAACCGTCACAGGGCTCCTACGAGCAGTACTTC,CASSQPSQGSYEQYF
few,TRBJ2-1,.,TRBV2,TGTGCCAGCGGAGCGACTAGTAGGAAGTTCTTC,CASGATSRKFF
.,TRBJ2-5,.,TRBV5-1,TGCGCCAGCAGTCCAGGGTCCCCCCTACAAGAGACCCAGTACTTC,CASSPGSPLQETQYF
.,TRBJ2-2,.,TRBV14,TGTGCCAGCAGCCAAGCTGTGACCGGGGAGCTGTTTTTT,CASSQAVTGELFF
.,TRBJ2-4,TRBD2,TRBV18,TGTGCCAGCTCAAGAGACCTCGGGAGGCAAAACATTCAGTACTTC,CASSRDLGRQNIQYF
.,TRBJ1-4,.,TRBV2,TGTGCCAGCAGCCGGACAAGGCCTAATGAAAAACTGTTTTTT,CASSRTRPNEKLFF
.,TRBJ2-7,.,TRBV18,TGTGCCAGCTCACTACGCTCGGACCGGACAGTCCGACTCTACGAGCAGTACTTC,CASSLRSDRTVRLYEQYF
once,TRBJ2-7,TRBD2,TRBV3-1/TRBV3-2,TGTGCCAGCAGCTTTGAGGCGGCGGGAGCCGAGCAGTACTTC,CASSFEAAGAEQYF
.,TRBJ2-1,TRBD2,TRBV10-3,TGTGCCATCGCGCGGGAGGCTTACAATGAGCAGTTCTTC,CAIAREAYNEQFF
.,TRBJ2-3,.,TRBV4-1,TGCGCCAGCAGCCCCCGGGGGAAGGACAGGATTACAGATACGCAGTATTTT,CASSPRGKDRITDTQYF
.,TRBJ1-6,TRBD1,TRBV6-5,TGTGCCAGCAGTTACGGGACAGTCTATTCACCCCTCCACTTT,CASSYGTVYSPLHF
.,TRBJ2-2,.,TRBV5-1,TGCGCCAGCAGCTTGCAGCAGGGTGGCACCGGGGAGCTGTTTTTT,CASSLQQGGTGELFF
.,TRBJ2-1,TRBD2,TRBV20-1,TGCAGTGCTAGTAGGGTAGCGGGTCAGGCTGAGCAGTTCTTC,CSASRVAGQAEQFF
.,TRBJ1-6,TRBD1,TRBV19,TGTGCCAGCGAACAGGGGGTCTATAATTCACCCCTCCACTTT,CASEQGVYNSPLHF
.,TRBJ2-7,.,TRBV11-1,TGTGCCAGCAGCTTAGAAGTGGGGGCTGCCTACGAGCAGTACTTC,CASSLEVGAAYEQYF
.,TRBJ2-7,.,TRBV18,TGTGCCAGCTCACCAATTCCGCGGTCCTCCTACGAGCAGTACTTC,CASSPIPRSSYEQYF
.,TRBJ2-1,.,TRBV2,TGTGCCTCCCGGGTGGTGAGGGAGCAGTTCTTC,CASRVVREQFF
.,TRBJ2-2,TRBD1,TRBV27,TGTGCCAGCAGTCCCTGGGACAGGGCCAACGGGGAGCTGTTTTTT,CASSPWDRANGELFF
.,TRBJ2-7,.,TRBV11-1,TGTGCCAGCAGCCCCTGGGCCTCCTCCGACGAGCAGTACTTC,CASSPWASSDEQYF
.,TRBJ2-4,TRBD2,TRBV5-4,TGTGCCAGCAGCTTGGGGAGCGGGAGGGCCAAAAACATTCAGTACTTC,CASSLGSGRAKNIQYF
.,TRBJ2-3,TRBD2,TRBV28,TGTGCCAGCAGTTTCGACGGGAGGGTAGGCACAGATACGCAGTATTTT,CASSFDGRVGTDTQYF
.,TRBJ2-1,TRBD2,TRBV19,TGTGCCAGTAGTTCACTAGCGGGAGCTGGGAATGAGCAGTTCTTC,CASSSLAGAGNEQFF
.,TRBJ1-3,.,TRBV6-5,TGTGCCAGCCTCTCTGGAAACACCATATATTTT,CASLSGNTIYF
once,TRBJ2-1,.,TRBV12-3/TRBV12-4,TGTGCCACTGCGGGGCCGGGGGAGCAGTTCTTC,CATAGPGEQFF
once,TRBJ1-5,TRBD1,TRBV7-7,TGTGCTAGCAGCCTAGAAGGCAGGGGGGATCAGCCCCAGCATTTT,CASSLEGRGDQPQHF
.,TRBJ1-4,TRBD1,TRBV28,TGTGCCAGCAGATCCGGGACAGCGAATGAAAAACTGTTTTTT,CASRSGTANEKLFF
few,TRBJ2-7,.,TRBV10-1,TGCGCCAGCAGTGGAACCGGGTCCGCCGAGCAGTACTTC,CASSGTGSAEQYF
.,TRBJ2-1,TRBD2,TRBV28,TGTGCCAGCAGTTTGACTAGCGGGACCTACAATGAGCAGTTCTTC,CASSLTSGTYNEQFF
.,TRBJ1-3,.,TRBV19,TGTGCCAGTAGCCCGAAGGGGATCAGGAGCTCTGGAAACACCATATATTTT,CASSPKGIRSSGNTIYF
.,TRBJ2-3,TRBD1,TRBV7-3,TGTGCCAGCAGCTTAAGACAGGGGGCCGGAGATACGCAGTATTTT,CASSLRQGAGDTQYF
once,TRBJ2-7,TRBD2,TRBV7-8,TGTGCCAGCAGCAAAACTAGCGGGAGTTACGAGCAGTACTTC,CASSKTSGSYEQYF
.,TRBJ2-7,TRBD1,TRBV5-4,TGTGCCAGCAGCCCGGACAGGCGGTCAGGGGAGCAGTACTTC,CASSPDRRSGEQYF
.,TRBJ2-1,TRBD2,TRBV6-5,TGTGCCAGCAGTTCTCTCATAGCGGGAGTGAGGAATGAGCAGTTCTTC,CASSSLIAGVRNEQFF
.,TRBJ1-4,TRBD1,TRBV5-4,TGTGCCAGCAGCCCAGGACAGGTTCAGGCTGAAAAACTGTTTTTT,CASSPGQVQAEKLFF
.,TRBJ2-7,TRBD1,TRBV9,TGTGCCAGCAGCGTCCGGGACAGAACCTACGAGCAGTACTTC,CASSVRDRTYEQYF
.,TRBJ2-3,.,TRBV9,TGTGCCAGCAGCGTAGGTTGGGGGGATCGGACAGATACGCAGTATTTT,CASSVGWGDRTDTQYF
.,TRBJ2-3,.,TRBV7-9,TGTGCCAGCAGCGCGAAGGGCAGTAGGGAGGATACGCAGTATTTT,CASSAKGSREDTQYF
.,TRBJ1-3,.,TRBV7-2,TGTGCCAGCAGTCGGGACATCTCTGGAAACACCATATATTTT,CASSRDISGNTIYF
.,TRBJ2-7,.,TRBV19,TGTGCCAGTAGTATAAATACCAGGACAGCCTACGGGGAGCAGTACTTC,CASSINTRTAYGEQYF
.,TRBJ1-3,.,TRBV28,TGTGCCAGCAGTTTTTTCAGTTCTGGAAACACCATATATTTT,CASSFFSSGNTIYF
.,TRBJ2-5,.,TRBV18,TGTGCCAGCTCACTGCTAGTTCAAGAGACCCAGTACTTC,CASSLLVQETQYF
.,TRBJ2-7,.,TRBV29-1,TGCAGCGTTTCCTCTAGCGTTAGTCCCTACGAGCAGTACTTC,CSVSSSVSPYEQYF